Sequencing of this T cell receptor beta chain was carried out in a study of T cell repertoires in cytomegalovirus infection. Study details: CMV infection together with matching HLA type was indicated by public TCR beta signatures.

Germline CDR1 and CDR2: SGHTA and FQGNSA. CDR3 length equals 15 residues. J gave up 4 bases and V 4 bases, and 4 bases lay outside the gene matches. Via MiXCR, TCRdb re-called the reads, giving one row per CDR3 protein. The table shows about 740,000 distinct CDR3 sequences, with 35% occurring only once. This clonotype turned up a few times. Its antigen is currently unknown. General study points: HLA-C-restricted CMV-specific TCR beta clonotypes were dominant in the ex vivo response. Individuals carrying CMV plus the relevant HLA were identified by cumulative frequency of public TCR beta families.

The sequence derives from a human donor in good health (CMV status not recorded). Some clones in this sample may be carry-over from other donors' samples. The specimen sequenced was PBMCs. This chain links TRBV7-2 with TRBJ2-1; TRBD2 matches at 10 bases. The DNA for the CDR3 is TGTGCCAGCAGCTCAAAAGCGGGAGGGTACAATGAGCAGTTCTTC. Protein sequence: CASSSKAGGYNEQFF.